Listed below are T cell receptor beta chains from one sample, sequenced in a study of T cell responses to AZD1222 COVID-19 vaccine. Sequenced by immunoSEQ multiplex PCR; TCRdb stores in-frame clones only, minus some. The profile shows about 150,000 clones, 92% of them singletons. The source material was peripheral blood, sampled on day 0 of AZD1222 vaccination. The receptors were sampled from an adult in good health. Each CDR3 is given with its conserved first and last residue. The order of the fields is CDR3 DNA, CDR3 protein, V gene, CDR3 length, D gene, clone size, J gene. The D gene is left open where the match is weak. Clone sizes are given selectively: once, few, many, or a class where the clone is expanded.

TGCGCCAGCAGCCGGTACCTGGGGGACAGCAATCAGCCCCAGCATTTT	CASSRYLGDSNQPQHF	TRBV4-3	16	-	-	TRBJ1-5
TGCGCCAGCACGCAAGGTCTGGGGGGGGCAAACGAGCAGTACTTC	CASTQGLGGANEQYF	TRBV4-1	15	-	-	TRBJ2-7
TGCGCCAGCAGCTTGGAGGGCAGTCCCTACTTC	CASSLEGSPYF	TRBV5-1	11	-	-	TRBJ1-2
TGTGCCAGCAGCTTTAGCAGGGGAGGAGCTTTCTTT	CASSFSRGGAFF	TRBV11-2	12	-	few	TRBJ1-1
TGTGCCAGTGCGACAGGGGGATTCTCTGGAAACACCATATATTTT	CASATGGFSGNTIYF	TRBV2	15	TRBD1	-	TRBJ1-3
TGTGCCAGCAGCCTACAGGGGGCAAGTGAAAAACTGTTTTTT	CASSLQGASEKLFF	TRBV3-1/TRBV3-2	14	TRBD1	-	TRBJ1-4
TGCGCCAGCAGCCCTCTGACTAGCGCTGAGCAGTTCTTC	CASSPLTSAEQFF	TRBV4-1	13	TRBD2	-	TRBJ2-1
TGCGCCAGCAGCCAAGGGGACGGACACACAGATACGCAGTATTTT	CASSQGDGHTDTQYF	TRBV4-1	15	-	-	TRBJ2-3
TGCGCCAGCAGCTTGAGTGACAGGGGTTACAATGAGCAGTTCTTC	CASSLSDRGYNEQFF	TRBV5-1	15	TRBD1	-	TRBJ2-1
TGTGCCATCAGTGAGTCGGGTGGGTTGGTCAATCAGCCCCAGCATTTT	CAISESGGLVNQPQHF	TRBV10-3	16	-	few	TRBJ1-5
TGTGCCAGCAGCTTAGAGACCGGGACAGGATCGAGGTCACCCCTCCACTTT	CASSLETGTGSRSPLHF	TRBV7-9	17	TRBD1	-	TRBJ1-6
TGTGCCAGCAGCTTAGTCGGGAGCCTTGAAGCTTTCTTT	CASSLVGSLEAFF	TRBV7-8	13	-	-	TRBJ1-1
TGTGCCAGCAGTGGTCCCACAGGGGGGACTAATGAAAAACTGTTTTTT	CASSGPTGGTNEKLFF	TRBV2	16	TRBD1	once	TRBJ1-4
TGCGCCAGCAGCCAAGGGGGGAGGGACGTTGAAAAACTGTTTTTT	CASSQGGRDVEKLFF	TRBV4-3	15	-	-	TRBJ1-4
TGTGCCAGCAGCACCCCGGGCCAGGGGGCATTCGGGGAGCTGTTTTTT	CASSTPGQGAFGELFF	TRBV7-9	16	TRBD1	-	TRBJ2-2
TGCGCCAGCAGCCAATCCCACACCCCGAACACTGAAGCTTTCTTT	CASSQSHTPNTEAFF	TRBV4-1	15	-	once	TRBJ1-1
TGTGCCAGCAGCAAACGGGACTCGAGGTCAAGCAGCACCTTCACACAAGAGACCCAGTACTTC	CASSKRDSRSSSTFTQETQYF	TRBV21-1	21	-	-	TRBJ2-5
TGTGCCAGTAGTATGTCAGGGGTCCCCTACGAGCAGTACTTC	CASSMSGVPYEQYF	TRBV19	14	-	-	TRBJ2-7
TGTGCCAGCAGCTTAGACGCGGGGGGGCCACAAGGGATCGGGGAGCTGTTTTTT	CASSLDAGGPQGIGELFF	TRBV7-2	18	TRBD2	-	TRBJ2-2
TGTGCCAGCAGTTTGCGGTTCGGCGAGCAGTACTTC	CASSLRFGEQYF	TRBV28	12	-	-	TRBJ2-7
TGTGCCAGCTCACCCTATTATGACAGGGGCTATGGCTACACCTTC	CASSPYYDRGYGYTF	TRBV18	15	TRBD1	-	TRBJ1-2
TGTGCCAGTAGTGGACAGGCACACTCCTACGAGCAGTACTTC	CASSGQAHSYEQYF	TRBV19	14	TRBD1	once	TRBJ2-7
TGTGCCAGCTCTCCGACCCGCCGTGAGCAGTTCTTC	CASSPTRREQFF	TRBV18	12	-	-	TRBJ2-1
TGTGCCAGCAGCCAAGACAGGGTTGGCTACACCTTC	CASSQDRVGYTF	TRBV3-1/TRBV3-2	12	-	-	TRBJ1-2
TGTGCCAGTAGTACCCCGGGACAGTCCTACGAGCAGTACTTC	CASSTPGQSYEQYF	TRBV19	14	TRBD1	-	TRBJ2-7
TGTGCCAGCAGCCGGGACAGGGACGATGAGCAGTTCTTC	CASSRDRDDEQFF	TRBV7-2	13	TRBD1	once	TRBJ2-1
TGTGCCAGCTCACCACGGGCCCGTGTGGCTGAAGCTTTCTTT	CASSPRARVAEAFF	TRBV18	14	-	-	TRBJ1-1
TGCGCCAGCAGCGGCGGGACAGCCCTCTCCTACGAGCAGTACTTC	CASSGGTALSYEQYF	TRBV4-3	15	-	-	TRBJ2-7
TGTGCCAGCAGCTTAAAATGGTCCGGGGGGGCCCGGGAGACCCAGTACTTC	CASSLKWSGGARETQYF	TRBV7-2	17	TRBD2	once	TRBJ2-5
TGTGCCAGCAGCTTCGGGCAGGGAGAGACCCAGTACTTC	CASSFGQGETQYF	TRBV5-5	13	-	-	TRBJ2-5
TGTGCCAGCAGTCTCACAGGGAACACTGAAGCTTTCTTT	CASSLTGNTEAFF	TRBV2	13	-	-	TRBJ1-1
TGTGCCAGCAGCCACCAGGACAGGGCAGCTGGCTACACCTTC	CASSHQDRAAGYTF	TRBV3-1/TRBV3-2	14	TRBD1	-	TRBJ1-2
TGTGCCACCAGCACCCCTTACTCCTACAATGAGCAGTTCTTC	CATSTPYSYNEQFF	TRBV24-1	14	-	-	TRBJ2-1
TGCGCCAGCAGCTTGGCCGGGAACCATCTCCGATACTCCTACAATGAGCAGTTCTTC	CASSLAGNHLRYSYNEQFF	TRBV5-1	19	-	-	TRBJ2-1
TGCGCCAGCAGCTTGGTGGGCAGTCCCATGAACACTGAAGCTTTCTTT	CASSLVGSPMNTEAFF	TRBV5-1	16	-	once	TRBJ1-1
TGCGCCAGCAGTGAGTCAGGGGTCAATCAGCCCCAGCATTTT	CASSESGVNQPQHF	TRBV10-1	14	-	-	TRBJ1-5
TGTGCCAGCAGCTCGGGGAGTCAAGGAAACTATGGCTACACCTTC	CASSSGSQGNYGYTF	TRBV6-2/TRBV6-3	15	-	-	TRBJ1-2
TGTGCCAGCTCACCATCGGGGATATCCAATTCACCCCTCCACTTT	CASSPSGISNSPLHF	TRBV18	15	-	once	TRBJ1-6
TGTGCCAGCAGTAGGGAGACAGGGGGCTACGAGCAGTACTTC	CASSRETGGYEQYF	TRBV6-5	14	TRBD1	-	TRBJ2-7
TGTGCCAGCAGCCCACCCGGGGGCTCGAACACCGGGGAGCTGTTTTTT	CASSPPGGSNTGELFF	TRBV7-3	16	-	-	TRBJ2-2
TGCGCCAGCAGTGACCGACTAGCGGGGGGGGCGAACACCGGGGAGCTGTTTTTT	CASSDRLAGGANTGELFF	TRBV10-2	18	TRBD2	-	TRBJ2-2
TGTGCCAGCAGCTCGGAAGGGGACCAAGAGACCCAGTACTTC	CASSSEGDQETQYF	TRBV5-4	14	-	-	TRBJ2-5
TGTGCCAGCAGCTTAGTAGGGGGCCGGGCCTGGAGTGAAAAACTGTTTTTT	CASSLVGGRAWSEKLFF	TRBV7-6	17	TRBD1	-	TRBJ1-4
TGTGCCAGCAGCCAAGATATGGCTAGCGGGGGGTACACAGATACGCAGTATTTT	CASSQDMASGGYTDTQYF	TRBV3-1/TRBV3-2	18	TRBD2	-	TRBJ2-3
TGTGCCAGCTCACCACAGGGGAGGCTCAACGAGCAGTACTTC	CASSPQGRLNEQYF	TRBV18	14	-	-	TRBJ2-7
TGCGCCAGCAGCCAAGTATTGCAGGGGAGTAGGACCCAGCATTTT	CASSQVLQGSRTQHF	TRBV4-1	15	-	-	TRBJ1-5
TGTGCCACCAGTGATTTGCAAATTAGCTCCTACAATGAGCAGTTCTTC	CATSDLQISSYNEQFF	TRBV24-1	16	-	-	TRBJ2-1
TGTGCCTGGAATGGGGGGACGTTGAGTCAGCCCCAGCATTTT	CAWNGGTLSQPQHF	TRBV30	14	-	-	TRBJ1-5
TGCAGCGTTGAGCAGGGCCGGAGAACTGAAGCTTTCTTT	CSVEQGRRTEAFF	TRBV29-1	13	-	-	TRBJ1-1
TGCAGCGTTACCGGGACAGGGGGTATCGCTGCTGAAGCTTTCTTT	CSVTGTGGIAAEAFF	TRBV29-1	15	TRBD1	few	TRBJ1-1
TGTGCCAGCACCAGACAGTCCATGTTTGAAGCTTTCTTT	CASTRQSMFEAFF	TRBV6-5	13	-	-	TRBJ1-1